One and the same sample provided the 7 T cell receptor beta chains below, sequenced in a study of OX40 agonist ivuxolimab in advanced cancers. TCRdb's table, derived via immunoSEQ multiplex PCR, lists solely in-frame clones and lacks some. This table has around 56,000 clones, 70% to 85% appearing once. The material sequenced was CD4+ or CD8+ T cells sorted from blood, taken in a trial of the OX40 agonist ivuxolimab. Every receptor here comes from an adult with an advanced solid tumor such as melanoma, head and neck, liver or kidney cancer.

Many counts were recorded for this clone. The chain links TRBV6-4 to TRBJ1-3; D gene ambiguous. The CDR3 runs 14 residues. Germline V CDR1 and CDR2: MRHNA, SNTAGT. V shed 3 bases and J shed 8 bases, with 14 bases lying between them. CDR3 sequence (DNA): TGTGCCAGCAGTGATATGGTACGGGAATACACCATATATTTT. Amino acid sequence: CASSDMVREYTIYF.

This clone was counted many times. The rearrangement joins TRBV12-5 to TRBJ2-1; 7 bases match TRBD2. The CDR3 covers 14 residues. The V gene end was trimmed by 10 bases and the J gene end by 0 bases; junction bases not matched to a gene: 6. CDR1 and CDR2 (germline): LGHNT, FRNRAP. CDR3 loop: CATAGVFSYNEQFF. The CDR3 DNA follows: TGTGCTACGGCGGGGGTCTTCTCCTACAATGAGCAGTTCTTC.

This clone was found once. An end of the junction differs from the germline gene, which may be a read error. This chain links TRBV7-7 with TRBJ2-5; TRBD2 is a possible D gene (5 bases). Germline V gene sequence: CDR1 SSHAT, CDR2 FNYEAQ (reference sequence). The CDR3 is 15 amino acids. CDR3 in DNA: TGTGCTAGCAGCTTAGAGGGCCTTGTAGAAGAGACCCAGTACTTC. Translation: CASSLEGLVEETQYF.

V usage is TRBV9 and J usage is TRBJ2-3; the D gene is possibly TRBD1 (5 bases). The CDR3 has 18 amino acids. The V gene lost 2 bases and the J gene lost 0 bases, with 19 bases spanning the gap. Germline CDR1 and CDR2: SGDLS and YYNGEE. In nucleotides, the CDR3 is TGTGCCAGCAGCGTGTCCCCCGGTAGGGGAACTAGCACAGATACGCAGTATTTT. This gives the protein CASSVSPGRGTSTDTQYF.

This chain uses TRBV6-5 with TRBJ1-3; 8 bases map to TRBD1. This CDR3 spans 15 amino acids. CDR1 MNHEY and CDR2 SVGAGI come from the germline V gene. Losses at the gene ends were 10 bases for V and 4 bases for J; bases not matched to a gene: 12. In nucleotides, the CDR3 is TGTGCCACGGGTTTCTCTGGACAGGGAGGAAACACCATATATTTT. Translation gives CATGFSGQGGNTIYF.

The V gene is TRBV30, the J gene TRBJ1-1, with D hard to call. The germline V gene has CDR1 GTSNPN and CDR2 SVGIG (reference sequence). V lost 6 bases, J lost 9 bases, and 17 bases lay in between. CDR3 length: 12 residues. CDR3 nucleotides: TGTGCCTGTTCCCGGGCGGAATACCAAGCTTTCTTT. This sequence encodes CACSRAEYQAFF.

This sequence joins TRBV19 and TRBJ2-2; 10 positions agree with TRBD1. V dropped 6 bases and J dropped 1; count of bases not matched to a gene: 5. This CDR3 spans 16 amino acids. CDR1 is LNHDA and CDR2 is SQIVND in the germline V gene (reference sequence). The CDR3 coding sequence is TGTGCCAGTAGGGGCGGGACAGGGGTGAACACCGGGGAGCTGTTTTTT. Amino acid sequence: CASRGGTGVNTGELFF.